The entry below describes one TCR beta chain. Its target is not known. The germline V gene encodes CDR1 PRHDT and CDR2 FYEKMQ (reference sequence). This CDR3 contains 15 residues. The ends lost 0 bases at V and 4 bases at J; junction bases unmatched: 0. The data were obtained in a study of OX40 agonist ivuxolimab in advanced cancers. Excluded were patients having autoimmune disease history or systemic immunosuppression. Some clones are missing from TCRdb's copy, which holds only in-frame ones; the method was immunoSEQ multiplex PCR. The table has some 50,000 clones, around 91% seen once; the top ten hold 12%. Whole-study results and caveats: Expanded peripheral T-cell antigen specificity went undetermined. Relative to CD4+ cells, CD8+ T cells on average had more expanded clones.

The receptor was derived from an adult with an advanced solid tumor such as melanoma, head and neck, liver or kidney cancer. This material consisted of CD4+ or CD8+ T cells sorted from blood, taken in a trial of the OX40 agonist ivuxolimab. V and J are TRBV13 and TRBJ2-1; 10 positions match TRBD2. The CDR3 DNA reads TGTGCCAGCAGCTTAGGGACTAGCGGGTACAATGAGCAGTTCTTC. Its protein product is CASSLGTSGYNEQFF. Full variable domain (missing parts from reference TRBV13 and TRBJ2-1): AAGVIQSPRHLIKEKRETATLKCYPIPRHDTVYWYQQGPGQDPQFLISFYEKMQSDKGSIPDRFSAQQFSDYHSELNMSSLELGDSALYFCASSLGTSGYNEQFFGPGTRLTVL.